One and the same sample provided the 19 T cell receptor beta chains below, sequenced in a study of T cells after yellow fever vaccination. TCRdb reanalysed the 5' RACE reads using MiXCR and keeps one entry per CDR3 protein. The sample yields about 340,000 distinct CDR3 sequences, roughly 4.3% seen once. The specimen comprised PBMCs, sampled 5 days after the yellow fever booster vaccination. The receptor set was obtained from a man aged 18 to 30 who received the YFV17D yellow fever vaccine.

This clonotype occurred a few times. The genes are TRBV7-3 and TRBJ1-1, with 7 bases lining up with TRBD1. CDR3 length: 14 amino acids. V trimming: 5 bases; J trimming: 6 bases; junction bases outside the gene matches: 9. From germline, CDR1 is SGHTA and CDR2 FQGTGA. CDR3 sequence (DNA): TGTGCCAGCAGCCCCGACAGGGCCGGAGCTGAAGCTTTCTTT. As protein: CASSPDRAGAEAFF.

The rearrangement uses TRBV5-4 and TRBJ2-5; the D gene could be TRBD1 or TRBD2 (5 bases each). The CDR3 runs to 15 residues. Germline V lookup: CDR1 SGHNT, CDR2 YYREEE (reference sequence). Trimming took 3 bases from V and 1 from J, leaving 13 bases between them. Here the CDR3 DNA reads TGTGCCAGCAGCTGGGGACCGCCGGTCCAAGAGACCCAGTACTTC. Residues: CASSWGPPVQETQYF.

This clonotype turned up a few times. The V and J genes are TRBV21-1 and TRBJ2-3; the table's D call TRBD1 went unverified against the DNA. TRBV21-1 is marked as a pseudogene. This CDR3 spans 15 amino acids. In nucleotides, the CDR3 is TGTGCCAGACCGGGGAAACAGGGGGTCCCAGATACGCAGTATTTT. Residues: CARPGKQGVPDTQYF.

V and J are TRBV4-3 and TRBJ2-2; TRBD1 matches at 7 bases. Germline CDR1 LGHNA, CDR2 YSLEER. The CDR3 consists of 17 residues. Trimming cost V 0 bases and J 2 bases; bases outside gene matches: 6. CDR3: CASSQDFSGGNTGELFF. DNA for the CDR3: TGCGCCAGCAGCCAAGATTTTTCAGGGGGTAACACCGGGGAGCTGTTTTTT.

V and J are TRBV5-6 and TRBJ2-5; 9 nucleotides agree with TRBD1. The CDR3 spans 15 residues. The V segment lost 3 bases and the J segment 5 bases; nucleotides outside the gene matches: 8. Germline V lookup: CDR1 SGHDT, CDR2 YYEEEE. The CDR3 loop reads CASSWVQGAGETQYF. DNA of the CDR3: TGTGCCAGCAGCTGGGTACAGGGGGCGGGGGAGACCCAGTACTTC.

This clonotype has only a few counts. The chain is built from TRBV5-1 and TRBJ1-3; D unresolved. Germline CDR1 and CDR2: SGHRS and YFSETQ. CDR3 length: 13 amino acids. V lost 1 base, J lost 4 bases, and 6 bases lay in between. The CDR3 is CASSLTYGNTIYF. The DNA of the CDR3 is TGCGCCAGCAGCTTGACTTACGGAAACACCATATATTTT. Based on the CDR3 plus reference TRBV5-1 and TRBJ1-3, the full variable domain is KAGVTQTPRYLIKTRGQQVTLSCSPISGHRSVSWYQQTPGQGLQFLFEYFSETQRNKGNFPGRFSGRQFSNSRSEMNVSTLELGDSALYLCASSLTYGNTIYFGEGSWLTVV.

At least ten counts were recorded for this clonotype. V gene TRBV29-1 combines with J gene TRBJ2-1, with D perhaps TRBD2 (5 bases). V lost 7 bases to trimming and J lost 10 bases, with 26 bases between them. The CDR3 length is 15 residues. Germline lookup yields CDR1 SQVTM and CDR2 ANQGSEA. CDR3 DNA: TGCAGCGGCGGGTCGAGGCTGATGGATAGTTCGGAGCAGTTCTTC. Translation gives CSGGSRLMDSSEQFF.

This clonotype has ten or more counts. CDR3 sequence: CATSDPSGEDDTQYF. Written as DNA, the CDR3 is TGTGCCACCAGTGACCCCTCAGGGGAGGATGATACGCAGTATTTT. J is TRBJ2-3 and V is TRBV24-1; possibly TRBD1 or TRBD2 for D (6 bases each). The CDR3 has 15 amino acids. Germline V gives CDR1 KGHDR, CDR2 SFDVKD. V lost 4 bases and J lost 6, with 16 bases in between.

This clonotype was observed at least ten times. The CDR3 region is CASSFPGAETDTQYF. The DNA of the CDR3 is TGTGCCAGCAGCTTCCCCGGGGCTGAAACAGATACGCAGTATTTT. The chain uses TRBV7-9 and TRBJ2-3, with D perhaps matching TRBD1 or TRBD2 (5 bases each). The CDR3 covers 15 residues. Trimming cost V 3 bases and J 3 bases, with 13 bases left between them. In germline, CDR1 is SEHNR, CDR2 FQNEAQ (reference sequence).

This clonotype was detected ten times or more. The chain carries TRBV6-5 and TRBJ1-2; possible D gene TRBD1, 5 bases. Germline CDR1 reads MNHEY; CDR2 reads SVGAGI. V lost 0 bases and J 4 bases, leaving 12 bases between the germline ends. The CDR3 spans 15 residues. CDR3 in DNA: TGTGCCAGCAGTTACTCGTTCCGGGGCAGCTATGGCTACACCTTC. It is translated as CASSYSFRGSYGYTF.

This clonotype was detected a few times. This rearrangement joins TRBV5-1 to TRBJ2-3; 10 bases align to TRBD2. The V segment lost 4 bases and the J segment 1 base; nucleotides outside the gene matches: 6. The CDR3 contains 16 residues. CDR1 is SGHRS and CDR2 is YFSETQ in the germline V gene. The CDR3 region has the DNA TGCGCCAGCAGCCTGGGACTAGCGATGGGCACAGATACGCAGTATTTT. Its translation: CASSLGLAMGTDTQYF.

At least ten counts were recorded for this clonotype. Here the CDR3 reads CSARERGGHGYTF. The CDR3 DNA reads as TGCAGTGCTAGAGAAAGGGGGGGGCACGGCTACACCTTC. The chain has TRBV20-1 and TRBJ1-2, with a possible D match to TRBD1 (6 bases). The CDR3 is 13 amino acids. Germline values: CDR1 DFQATT, CDR2 SNEGSKA (reference sequence). The V gene lost 0 bases and the J gene lost 8 bases, with 13 bases spanning the gap.

The table lists this clonotype with a few counts. The chain has TRBV5-1 and TRBJ1-6; D gene ambiguous. V was cut by 5 bases and J by 8 bases, with 11 bases left in between. Germline V gene data show CDR1 as SGHRS and CDR2 as YFSETQ. The CDR3 sequence is 13 residues long. The CDR3 protein is CASRWDFDSPLHF. The CDR3 coding sequence is TGCGCCAGCAGATGGGATTTTGATTCACCCCTCCACTTT.

This clonotype turned up a few times. The chain recombines TRBV7-9 with TRBJ2-2; D uncertain. Germline V gene sequence: CDR1 SEHNR, CDR2 FQNEAQ (reference sequence). V was shortened by 8 bases and J by 2 bases, with 12 bases between the two germline ends. The CDR3 consists of 14 residues. CDR3: CASHDPPNTGELFF. In DNA, the CDR3 is TGTGCCAGCCACGACCCCCCTAACACCGGGGAGCTGTTTTTT.

There are a few counts of this clonotype. The chain carries TRBV29-1 and TRBJ2-3, with TRBD1 matching 10 bases. V dropped 3 bases and J dropped 10; count of bases not matched to a gene: 28. The CDR3 spans 20 residues. CDR1 is SQVTM, CDR2 ANQGSEA, per germline. This CDR3 reads CSVDRFGQGVPRASDGSQYF. DNA for the CDR3: TGCAGCGTTGATCGTTTCGGACAGGGGGTCCCTAGGGCGTCTGACGGCTCGCAGTATTTT.

This chain joins TRBV12-3 or TRBV12-4 and TRBJ2-1, with TRBD2 identical over 8 bases. With 6 bases clipped from V and 8 bases from J, the junction kept 9 bases outside the gene matches. The CDR3 is made up of 14 amino acids. Here the CDR3 DNA reads TGTGCCAGCAGCGGGGGGGACGTGGGATATGAGCAGTTCTTC. Its protein product is CASSGGDVGYEQFF.

The sample holds many counts of this clonotype. At one end the junction does not follow the germline gene, possibly because of a read error. The CDR3 region has the DNA TGTGCCAGCAGCTCGGGGGGGTACACAGATACGCAGTATTTT. It translates to CASSSGGYTDTQYF. The genes are TRBV5-1 and TRBJ2-3, with TRBD2 identical over 8 bases. The CDR3 sequence is 14 residues long. Germline lookup yields CDR1 SGHRS and CDR2 YFSETQ.

The chain links TRBV12-3 or TRBV12-4 to TRBJ1-2; D gene uncertain. There are 11 residues in the CDR3. Trimming took off 5 bases at V and 5 bases at J, with 6 bases between the two ends. In DNA, the CDR3 is TGTGCCAGCAGTATAACATATGGCTACACCTTC. Protein product: CASSITYGYTF.

This chain joins TRBV7-9 and TRBJ2-7; D not certain. Looked up from germline, CDR1 is SEHNR and CDR2 is FQNEAQ (reference sequence). Trimming removed 5 bases at V and 2 bases at J, with 13 bases between. This CDR3 has 14 amino acids. CDR3 sequence (DNA): TGTGCCAGCAGCCCTTCTTACCGGACCTACGAGCAGTACGTC. This sequence encodes CASSPSYRTYEQYV.